The rows below give T cell receptor beta chains drawn from one sample of a study of cytomegalovirus exposure and HLA in healthy donors. Generated by immunoSEQ multiplex PCR, the TCRdb table keeps only in-frame clones and is missing some. The sample has some 130,000 clones; 77% are singletons. The sequencing sample was made of PBMCs. Receptor source: a man under 40 in good health and CMV-seronegative. Each CDR3 is given with its conserved first and last residue. A D gene is named only where the DNA matches it firmly. Clone size is given for some rows only: seen once, a few or many times, or a class if the clone is expanded.

v_call: TRBV10-1; j_call: TRBJ2-1; d_call: TRBD2; clone_size: few; cdr3_nt: TGCGCCAGCAGCGAAGGGACTAGCGTCAGGGATGAGCAGTTCTTC; cdr3_aa: CASSEGTSVRDEQFF
v_call: TRBV30; j_call: TRBJ1-3; d_call: TRBD1; clone_size: -; cdr3_nt: TGTGCCTGGAGTGGCACAGGGGCACGCGGAAACACCATATATTTT; cdr3_aa: CAWSGTGARGNTIYF
v_call: TRBV5-4; j_call: TRBJ2-5; d_call: -; clone_size: -; cdr3_nt: TGTGCCAGCCAGATCGGGACTCATGAAAAGGCCCAGTACTTC; cdr3_aa: CASQIGTHEKAQYF
v_call: TRBV5-1; j_call: TRBJ2-7; d_call: TRBD2; clone_size: -; cdr3_nt: TGCGCCAGCAGCTCGGGACTAACCTACGAGCAGTACTTC; cdr3_aa: CASSSGLTYEQYF
v_call: TRBV7-3; j_call: TRBJ2-4; d_call: -; clone_size: -; cdr3_nt: TGTGCCAGCAGCTTACAGCAGGGTGGAAACATTCAGTACTTC; cdr3_aa: CASSLQQGGNIQYF
v_call: TRBV7-3; j_call: TRBJ1-1; d_call: -; clone_size: -; cdr3_nt: TGTGCCAGCAGCTTAGGGGCGGCCGGTGAAGCTTTCTTT; cdr3_aa: CASSLGAAGEAFF
v_call: TRBV6-5; j_call: TRBJ1-1; d_call: TRBD1; clone_size: -; cdr3_nt: TGTGCCAGCAGTGGGGGACAGGGTATGAGCACTGAAGCTTTCTTT; cdr3_aa: CASSGGQGMSTEAFF
v_call: TRBV6-1; j_call: TRBJ1-5; d_call: -; clone_size: once; cdr3_nt: TGTGCCAGCAGTGAAGTTCCAGGACTCGGCAATCAGCCCCAGCATTTT; cdr3_aa: CASSEVPGLGNQPQHF
v_call: TRBV4-1; j_call: TRBJ1-1; d_call: -; clone_size: -; cdr3_nt: TGCGCCAGCAGCCAGACGGGGAGGACTGAAGCTTTCTTT; cdr3_aa: CASSQTGRTEAFF
v_call: TRBV11-2; j_call: TRBJ2-1; d_call: -; clone_size: -; cdr3_nt: TGTGCCAGCAGCTTACTCCAAATTACAGGGAGCTCCTACAATGAGCAGTTCTTC; cdr3_aa: CASSLLQITGSSYNEQFF
v_call: TRBV6-5; j_call: TRBJ2-7; d_call: -; clone_size: -; cdr3_nt: TGTGCCAGCAGTTACTCGAGGGACACTGGCTACGAGCAGTACTTC; cdr3_aa: CASSYSRDTGYEQYF
v_call: TRBV2; j_call: TRBJ2-5; d_call: -; clone_size: -; cdr3_nt: TGTGCCAGCGTAAACCGGGTCCAGACCCAGTACTTC; cdr3_aa: CASVNRVQTQYF
v_call: TRBV2; j_call: TRBJ1-5; d_call: TRBD1; clone_size: -; cdr3_nt: TGTGCCAGCAGTACGACAGGGGGCAATCAGCCCCAGCATTTT; cdr3_aa: CASSTTGGNQPQHF
v_call: TRBV28; j_call: TRBJ2-7; d_call: TRBD2; clone_size: -; cdr3_nt: TGTGCCAGCAGTCCGTCTAGCGGGAGCTCCTACGAGCAGTACTTC; cdr3_aa: CASSPSSGSSYEQYF
v_call: TRBV7-8; j_call: TRBJ2-6; d_call: -; clone_size: -; cdr3_nt: TGTGCCAGCAGCTTAGTAGCAGGGACAGGGGCCAACGTCCTGACTTTC; cdr3_aa: CASSLVAGTGANVLTF
v_call: TRBV27; j_call: TRBJ2-7; d_call: -; clone_size: -; cdr3_nt: TGTGCCAGCAGTTTGGGGGACACCGCCTACGAGCAGTACTTC; cdr3_aa: CASSLGDTAYEQYF
v_call: TRBV27; j_call: TRBJ1-1; d_call: TRBD1; clone_size: -; cdr3_nt: TGTGCCAGCAGTTTACGCGGGACAGGGTACACTGAAGCTTTCTTT; cdr3_aa: CASSLRGTGYTEAFF
v_call: TRBV9; j_call: TRBJ2-3; d_call: TRBD2; clone_size: -; cdr3_nt: TGTGCCAGCAGCCGACTAGCGGCACACACAGATACGCAGTATTTT; cdr3_aa: CASSRLAAHTDTQYF
v_call: TRBV2; j_call: TRBJ1-4; d_call: TRBD1; clone_size: once; cdr3_nt: TGTGCCAGCAGCGGACCGGGACAGGGGCTTGAAAAACTGTTTTTT; cdr3_aa: CASSGPGQGLEKLFF
v_call: TRBV30; j_call: TRBJ1-6; d_call: -; clone_size: -; cdr3_nt: TGTGCCTGGACAATGGGGGGTTATAATTCACCCCTCCACTTT; cdr3_aa: CAWTMGGYNSPLHF
v_call: TRBV10-1; j_call: TRBJ2-2; d_call: -; clone_size: -; cdr3_nt: TGCGCCAGCTCCAGACAGAACACCGGGGAGCTGTTTTTT; cdr3_aa: CASSRQNTGELFF
v_call: TRBV5-1; j_call: TRBJ1-1; d_call: TRBD1; clone_size: -; cdr3_nt: TGCGCCAGCAGCTACAACTTACAGGGGACTGAAGCTTTCTTT; cdr3_aa: CASSYNLQGTEAFF
v_call: TRBV7-9; j_call: TRBJ2-7; d_call: -; clone_size: once; cdr3_nt: TGTGCCAGCAGCTTATCCCTTTACGAGCAGTACTTC; cdr3_aa: CASSLSLYEQYF
v_call: TRBV19; j_call: TRBJ2-3; d_call: -; clone_size: -; cdr3_nt: TGTGCCAGTAGCAGCATGGGACATAACACAGATACGCAGTATTTT; cdr3_aa: CASSSMGHNTDTQYF
v_call: TRBV9; j_call: TRBJ1-2; d_call: TRBD1; clone_size: -; cdr3_nt: TGTGCCAGCAGCGCTCGGACAGGGGTGAGGGATATGGATGGCTACACCTTC; cdr3_aa: CASSARTGVRDMDGYTF
v_call: TRBV27; j_call: TRBJ2-7; d_call: -; clone_size: few; cdr3_nt: TGTGCCAGCAAAGGGGCTGGCGAGCAGTACTTC; cdr3_aa: CASKGAGEQYF
v_call: TRBV9; j_call: TRBJ2-3; d_call: TRBD2; clone_size: -; cdr3_nt: TGTGCCAGCAGCTTCCAGGTCAGCGGGACCACAGATACGCAGTATTTT; cdr3_aa: CASSFQVSGTTDTQYF
v_call: TRBV2; j_call: TRBJ1-4; d_call: TRBD1; clone_size: -; cdr3_nt: TGTGCCAGCAGCGGGGACAGGAGTAATGAAAAACTGTTTTTT; cdr3_aa: CASSGDRSNEKLFF
v_call: TRBV5-4; j_call: TRBJ2-7; d_call: TRBD2; clone_size: -; cdr3_nt: TGTGCCAGCAGCTTTCTAGCGGACCCCTACGAGCAGTACTTC; cdr3_aa: CASSFLADPYEQYF
v_call: TRBV6-1; j_call: TRBJ2-2; d_call: TRBD2; clone_size: -; cdr3_nt: TGTGCCAGCAGTGAAACGGCGGGAGCCACCGGGGAGCTGTTTTTT; cdr3_aa: CASSETAGATGELFF
v_call: TRBV5-6; j_call: TRBJ2-7; d_call: -; clone_size: -; cdr3_nt: TGTGCCAGCAGCCTGGACATATCCTACGAGCAGTACTTC; cdr3_aa: CASSLDISYEQYF